These 20 T cell receptor beta chains were sequenced from one sample in a study of CD8 T cells in ankylosing spondylitis (TCRdb year 2017). Library generation was performed with 5' RACE. Reads for this sample came from an Illumina HiSeq 2500. TCRdb's own reprocessing of the public reads used fastp at Q25 and MiXCR and kept productive beta chains. Duplicate CDR3 protein sequences are folded into a single record with the most common DNA and genes. The sample table shows approximately 100,000 distinct CDR3 sequences, and around 24% are seen once. Around 12% of the sample comes from the top ten. Sequencing used synovial fluid, either unsorted or a sorted T cell fraction (not recorded which). The source is a male donor with ankylosing spondylitis.

V and J are TRBV6-1 and TRBJ2-1; 10 bases match TRBD2. The junction had 5 bases not matched to a gene; V was cut back by 1 base and J by 8 bases. Germline loops: CDR1 MNHNS, CDR2 SASEGT. The CDR3 is 15 residues long. Here the CDR3 reads CASSEEASGSYEQFF. CDR3 nucleotides: TGTGCCAGCAGTGAAGAGGCTAGCGGGAGCTATGAGCAGTTCTTC.

The chain combines TRBV25-1 with TRBJ2-2, with D possibly being TRBD1 or TRBD2 (5 bases each). Between the trimmed V and J ends, which lost 3 bases and 2 bases, there was a span of 13 bases. The CDR3 sequence is 16 residues long. The germline V gene has CDR1 MGHDK and CDR2 SYGVNS. In nucleotides, the CDR3 is TGTGCCAGCAGTGATTGGGGACGGGATAACACCGGGGAGCTGTTTTTT. Translating gives CASSDWGRDNTGELFF. Complete variable domain (other parts from reference TRBV25-1 and TRBJ2-2): EADIYQTPRYLVIGTGKKITLECSQTMGHDKMYWYQQDPGMELHLIHYSYGVNSTEKGDLSSESTVSRIRTEHFPLTLESARPSHTSQYLCASSDWGRDNTGELFFGEGSRLTVL.

V is TRBV5-8 and J is TRBJ1-1; D remains ambiguous. Germline V CDR1 and CDR2: SGHTS, YDEGEE. The CDR3 consists of 9 residues. Deletions cut 8 bases from V and 11 bases from J, with 10 bases between. Written as DNA, the CDR3 is TGTGCCAGATTACGGGAGGCTTTCTTT. As protein: CARLREAFF.

This clonotype was detected only a few times. The genes are TRBV3-1 and TRBJ2-7; TRBD2 agrees at 8 bases. The J segment lost 7 bases and the V segment lost 0 bases, leaving 8 bases of the junction unmatched. The CDR3 loop spans 15 amino acids. The germline V gene has CDR1 LGHDT and CDR2 YNNKEL (reference sequence). The DNA of the CDR3 is TGTGCCAGCAGCCAAGATAACGGGAGGGCTCGGGAGCAGTACTTC. Amino acid sequence: CASSQDNGRAREQYF.

CDR3 bases: TGCGCCAGCAGCAGAAACAGGGACAGCTATGGCTACACCTTC. It is translated as CASSRNRDSYGYTF. The chain couples TRBV5-1 to TRBJ1-2; 7 positions match TRBD1. With V trimmed by 4 bases and J by 4 bases, 7 bases remained unmatched. Germline V gene data show CDR1 as SGHRS and CDR2 as YFSETQ. The CDR3 sequence is 14 residues long.

The genes are TRBV30 and TRBJ1-2; TRBD1 matches at 8 bases. From germline, CDR1 is GTSNPN and CDR2 SVGIG (reference sequence). The J segment lost 0 bases and the V segment lost 4 bases, leaving 7 bases of the junction unmatched. The CDR3 length is 15 residues. This CDR3 is CAWTGTGLANYGYTF. The CDR3 DNA reads TGTGCCTGGACAGGGACAGGCCTAGCTAACTATGGCTACACCTTC.

This clonotype has just a few counts. The V gene is TRBV4-2, the J gene TRBJ2-5, with 10 bases fitting TRBD1. Germline V gene data show CDR1 as LGHNA and CDR2 as YNFKEQ. This CDR3 has 16 amino acids. The J segment lost 5 bases and the V segment lost 4 bases, leaving 10 bases of the junction unmatched. Here the CDR3 DNA reads TGTGCCAGCAGCCCTCAACCCGGGACAGGGGTTGAGACCCAGTACTTC. It translates to CASSPQPGTGVETQYF.

The J gene is TRBJ2-2, the V gene TRBV5-1, with D unresolved. V was pared by 0 bases and J by 2 bases, with 8 bases between. The CDR3 totals 15 residues. CDR1 and CDR2 from the germline V gene are SGHRS and YFSETQ. CDR3 region: CASSLAPPNTGELFF. The CDR3 DNA sequence: TGCGCCAGCAGCTTGGCACCTCCCAACACCGGGGAGCTGTTTTTT.

A few counts support this clonotype. The chain links TRBV24-1 to TRBJ2-5, with 7 bases fitting TRBD2. The CDR3 runs to 16 residues. After removal of 4 bases from V and 6 bases from J, the junction contained 13 bases not matched to a gene. CDR1 and CDR2 from the germline V gene are KGHDR and SFDVKD. CDR3 bases: TGTGCCACCAGTGACTCCCTTTCGTCCGGGGGGAAGACCCAGTACTTC. Translation: CATSDSLSSGGKTQYF.

The chain joins TRBV30 to TRBJ1-5; tentative D call: TRBD1 (5 bases). This CDR3 is 14 amino acids long. CDR1 GTSNPN and CDR2 SVGIG come from the germline V gene (reference sequence). Trimming took off 5 bases at V and 4 bases at J, with 15 bases between the two ends. The CDR3 here is CAWGTERGNQPQHF. CDR3 nucleotides: TGTGCCTGGGGGACGGAACGAGGGAATCAGCCCCAGCATTTT.

This clonotype was detected only a few times. The chain combines TRBV19 with TRBJ2-7; D is perhaps TRBD1 (6 bases). CDR1 LNHDA and CDR2 SQIVND come from the germline V gene (reference sequence). With 4 bases removed from V and 3 bases from J, the gap between germline ends came to 19 bases. CDR3 size: 16 residues. In DNA form, the CDR3 reads TGTGCCAGTAGTAACTACGGACAGAAAACAATCTACGAGCAGTACTTC. It codes for CASSNYGQKTIYEQYF.

This clonotype has ten or more counts. Written as DNA, the CDR3 is TGTGCCAGCAGCTTAGAGGGAGGGACCTACGAGCAGTACGTC. It is translated as CASSLEGGTYEQYV. This rearrangement joins TRBV7-2 to TRBJ2-7, with 7 bases fitting TRBD2. Germline V gene data show CDR1 as SGHTA and CDR2 as FQGNSA. The CDR3 length is 14 residues. J lost 2 bases, V lost 1 base, and 2 bases had no gene match.

The genes are TRBV11-2 and TRBJ2-2, with D unclear. The CDR3 contains 12 residues. The germline gives CDR1 SGHAT, CDR2 FQNNGV. Deletions cut 2 bases from V and 7 bases from J, with 5 bases between. CDR3 nucleotides: TGTGCCAGCAGCTTATCGCTCGGGGAGCTGTTTTTT. Its translation is CASSLSLGELFF.

Written as DNA, the CDR3 is TGTGCCAGCAGCCGTGGACTAGCGGGAGGTTACACCGGGGAGCTGTTTTTT. Its protein product is CASSRGLAGGYTGELFF. The V gene is TRBV11-2, the J gene TRBJ2-2; 14 positions agree with TRBD2. This CDR3 spans 17 amino acids. The V segment lost 5 bases and the J segment 3 bases; nucleotides outside the gene matches: 5. The V gene's germline CDR1 is SGHAT and CDR2 FQNNGV.

The chain combines TRBV5-6 with TRBJ1-5; perhaps TRBD1 as D (5 bases). CDR1 and CDR2 (germline): SGHDT, YYEEEE. The V and J ends lost 5 bases and 4 bases respectively, with 22 bases between them. The CDR3 is made up of 17 amino acids. As DNA, the CDR3 is TGTGCCAGCAGTTCGAGGCGTCGGGGGACGCGGAATCAGCCCCAGCATTTT. It specifies CASSSRRRGTRNQPQHF.

This clonotype was seen many times. This chain joins TRBV10-3 and TRBJ2-3, with D perhaps matching TRBD1 or TRBD2 (5 bases each). The ends were cut back, 4 bases at V and 2 bases at J, with 16 bases in the middle. Per germline, CDR1 ENHRY and CDR2 SYGVKD. The length of the CDR3 is 16 residues. CDR3 residues: CAISGGPTISTDTQYF. In nucleotides, the CDR3 is TGTGCCATCAGTGGGGGACCTACGATCTCCACAGATACGCAGTATTTT.

In its sample, this clonotype was seen many times. The chain uses TRBV3-1 and TRBJ2-1, with D unresolved. V was clipped by 4 bases and J by 3 bases, with 22 bases between them. The germline gives CDR1 LGHDT, CDR2 YNNKEL (reference sequence). The CDR3 is 18 residues long. DNA for the CDR3: TGTGCCAGCAGCCTAACAATCTACGCGGCAGCAGGCTACAATGAGCAGTTCTTC. Residues: CASSLTIYAAAGYNEQFF.

Within the sample, this clonotype is medium-sized (0.01 to 0.1%). The junction does not match germline at one end; this may be a read error. The chain recombines TRBV6-1 with TRBJ1-2; no clear D. In germline, CDR1 is MNHNS, CDR2 SASEGT. The CDR3 runs to 15 residues. The DNA of the CDR3 is TGTGCCAGCAGCGAAGGGATGTGGGCCGACTATGGCTACACCTTC. Translated, it gives CASSEGMWADYGYTF.

This clonotype was picked up a small number of times. V usage is TRBV19 and J usage is TRBJ1-1; a possible D gene is TRBD1 (5 bases). Germline assignment: CDR1 LNHDA and CDR2 SQIVND (reference sequence). V lost 6 bases and J lost 2, with 22 bases in between. There are 17 residues in the CDR3. Here the CDR3 reads CASRPHNQGTGNTEAFF. The CDR3 bases are TGTGCCAGTAGACCCCACAACCAGGGAACTGGAAACACTGAAGCTTTCTTT. Using reference TRBV19 and TRBJ1-1 for the parts outside the CDR3, the full variable domain is DGGITQSPKYLFRKEGQNVTLSCEQNLNHDAMYWYRQDPGQGLRLIYYSQIVNDFQKGDIAEGYSVSREKKESFPLTVTSAQKNPTAFYLCASRPHNQGTGNTEAFFGQGTRLTVV.

This rearrangement joins TRBV5-5 to TRBJ2-7; no reliable D call. V gave up 7 bases and J gave up 1 base, with 12 bases separating them. CDR3 length: 13 amino acids. Germline CDR1 reads SGHKS; CDR2 reads YYEKEE (reference sequence). CDR3 protein: CASSPHASYEQYV. In nucleotides, the CDR3 is TGTGCCAGCTCCCCGCACGCTTCCTACGAGCAGTACGTC.